Detailed here is one TCR beta chain. The sample is drawn from a study of patients and donors after allogeneic stem cell transplantation. V lost 2 bases, J lost 4 bases, and 3 bases stayed unmatched. The CDR3 is 15 amino acids. Germline lookup yields CDR1 MGHRA and CDR2 YSYEKL. TCRdb reanalysed the RT-PCR reads using MiXCR and keeps one entry per CDR3 protein. The sample yields hundreds of thousands of distinct CDR3 sequences, under 20% seen once. This chain links TRBV4-1 with TRBJ1-2; 11 bases line up with TRBD1. The sequence was collected from a human donor who was either an allogeneic HSCT recipient or a stem cell or donor lymphocyte infusion donor (not recorded which). It is not recorded whose cells these are; they may come from a transplant donor. Sequencing input: blood, either unsorted or a sorted T cell fraction (not recorded which). CDR3 sequence: CASSQSGTGGYGYTF. DNA for the CDR3: TGCGCCAGCAGCCAATCCGGGACAGGGGGCTATGGCTACACCTTC.